This TCR beta chain was documented in a study of regulatory T cells in long-lasting Graves disease. Study-wide points: Having few samples may have compromised the accuracy.

Regarding time point: persistent/refractory GD, antithyroid drugs over 5 years with positive TRAb. From PBMCs, RNA was extracted and then used to make the TCR library. Looked up from germline, CDR1 is SGHTA and CDR2 is FQGNSA. With V trimmed by 4 bases and J by 6 bases, 6 bases remained unmatched. This CDR3 has 16 amino acids. iRepertoire HTBI primers and Arm-PCR of CDR3 regions built TCR beta libraries. TCRdb itself ran the multiplex PCR reads through MiXCR, one entry per CDR3 protein. The table has some 450,000 distinct CDR3 sequences, 20% to 30% seen once; the top ten hold roughly 30%. This clonotype appeared a few times. Its antigen is as yet unknown.

The sequence was collected from a female donor with Graves disease. The chain links TRBV7-2 to TRBJ2-2; 12 bases map to TRBD2. Sequenced material: peripheral blood mononuclear cells (PBMCs), taken when the disease was refractory, from a patient treated with antithyroid drugs. CDR3 coding DNA: TGTGCCAGCAGCTCTAGCGGGAGGGCCCTCCCCGGGGAGCTGTTTTTT. Its translation is CASSSSGRALPGELFF.